This paragraph covers one T cell receptor beta chain sequence. V was cut by 0 bases and J by 3 bases, with 7 bases left in between. The CDR3 sequence is 14 residues long. In germline, CDR1 is SGHDT, CDR2 YYEEEE. This sample is part of a study of blood T cell repertoires in COVID-19. Followed longitudinally, the Seattle patients had been enrolled during active infection. Source study methods: Scientists estimated how many nucleated cells there were by amplifying reference gene primers. Assay used: immunoSEQ multiplex PCR; TCRdb lists only in-frame clones, some missing. V and J calls and clone size are as listed in that table; D and trimming were resolved from the DNA. Here the sample spans about 240,000 clones, more than 80% being singletons.

The chain recombines TRBV5-6 with TRBJ1-5; possible D gene TRBD1, 5 bases. Material for sequencing was peripheral blood. The sequence derives from a woman older than 75 with COVID-19, enrolled during active disease. The chain's CDR3 is CASSLVGLNQPQHF. The CDR3 DNA reads TGTGCCAGCAGCTTGGTGGGGCTCAATCAGCCCCAGCATTTT.